This T cell receptor (beta chain) is drawn from a study of blood T cells in healthy people across ages. Germline V lookup: CDR1 WSHSY, CDR2 SAAADI. This CDR3 region has 14 residues. V lost 3 bases, J lost 4 bases, and 2 bases stayed unmatched. PCR was performed a second time for roughly 6 to 12 cycles using a sample-barcoded 5' primer and a J-beta primer mix. TCRdb redid the calling of the 5' RACE reads with MiXCR, one entry per CDR3 protein. The table shows about 570,000 distinct CDR3 sequences, with roughly a quarter occurring only once. This clonotype came up a few times. The same data also contributed to another study, on T cells of mothers and their children. This second report adds: At a sensitivity of roughly 100 clones per million clonotypes, no persistent microchimeric T cell clones appeared.

The sequencing input was blood. J is TRBJ2-3 and V is TRBV10-2; 9 nucleotides agree with TRBD2. The receptor was derived from a boy aged 2 to 9 in good health. CDR3 sequence reads: CASSDGGRADTQYF. CDR3 DNA: TGCGCCAGCAGTGATGGCGGGAGGGCAGATACGCAGTATTTT.